Here is one TCR beta chain with its context. The antigen is undetermined. The sample belongs to a study of a mutant IDH1 vaccine in newly diagnosed glioma. Study context: Averaging 40.4 years of age, treated patients were approximately 60% male and approximately 38% female. The earlier regimen, radiotherapy, temozolomide, or both, was most often both. Overall study findings and caveats: Patients showed vaccine-induced immune responses at a rate of approximately 95%.

Sequenced by immunoSEQ multiplex PCR; TCRdb stores in-frame clones only, minus some. The table lists 20,000 to 25,000 clones, approximately 89% of them singletons, with about 9.2% in the top ten. As to time point: baseline, week 1 (first vaccination visit). Treatment given: pre-vaccination baseline after standard-of-care therapy. The sample consisted of PBMCs, taken from a glioma patient treated with radiotherapy, temozolomide or both. The TCR originated in a man under 40 with glioma.

CDR3 residues: CASVGWGGTEAFF. In DNA form, the CDR3 reads TGTGCCAGTGTCGGGTGGGGGGGCACTGAAGCTTTCTTT. This chain connects TRBV2 to TRBJ1-1; possibly TRBD1 for D (5 bases). CDR3 length: 13 amino acids. V was trimmed by 9 bases and J by 4 bases, leaving 15 bases between them. Looked up from germline, CDR1 is SNHLY and CDR2 is FYNNEI. Complete variable domain (other parts from reference TRBV2 and TRBJ1-1): EPEVTQTPSHQVTQMGQEVILRCVPISNHLYFYWYRQILGQKVEFLVSFYNNEISEKSEIFDDQFSVERPDGSNFTLKIRSTKLEDSAMYFCASVGWGGTEAFFGQGTRLTVV.